The 8 T cell receptor beta chains below all came from one sample that was sequenced in a study of blood T cell repertoires in COVID-19. Sequencing used immunoSEQ multiplex PCR; TCRdb keeps in-frame clones, though not all of them. The sample includes around 330,000 clones, 89% of them seen just once. Sample: PBMCs or T cells enriched from blood (not recorded which). These receptors were taken from a man in his 60s who had recovered from COVID-19.

The chain carries TRBV5-1 and TRBJ2-7; 7 bases agree with TRBD1. The CDR3 runs 14 residues. Looked up from germline, CDR1 is SGHRS and CDR2 is YFSETQ. With 0 bases clipped from V and 6 bases from J, the junction kept 6 bases outside the gene matches. This chain's CDR3 is CASSLGQGHSEQYF. The CDR3 bases are TGCGCCAGCAGCTTGGGACAGGGTCACTCCGAGCAGTACTTC. The whole variable domain, filled in from reference TRBV5-1 and TRBJ2-7, reads KAGVTQTPRYLIKTRGQQVTLSCSPISGHRSVSWYQQTPGQGLQFLFEYFSETQRNKGNFPGRFSGRQFSNSRSEMNVSTLELGDSALYLCASSLGQGHSEQYFGPGTRLTVT.

The CDR3, as DNA: TGCGCCAGCAGCAGAGGACAGGCTGGCGAGACCCAGTACTTC. Translating it yields CASSRGQAGETQYF. This rearrangement joins TRBV5-1 to TRBJ2-5; TRBD1 matches 7 bases. The CDR3 contains 14 residues. Trimming took 4 bases from V and 5 from J; bases not matched to a gene: 8. In germline, CDR1 is SGHRS, CDR2 YFSETQ. The full variable domain, completed using reference TRBV5-1 and TRBJ2-5, is KAGVTQTPRYLIKTRGQQVTLSCSPISGHRSVSWYQQTPGQGLQFLFEYFSETQRNKGNFPGRFSGRQFSNSRSEMNVSTLELGDSALYLCASSRGQAGETQYFGPGTRLLVL.

V gene TRBV24-1 combines with J gene TRBJ2-2; TRBD2 aligns across 7 bases. Germline V gene lookup returns CDR1 KGHDR and CDR2 SFDVKD. V gave up 5 bases and J gave up 2 bases; unmatched junction bases: 4. CDR3 length: 15 amino acids. CDR3 nucleotide sequence: TGTGCCACCAGTGGGGGAGGGGATAACACCGGGGAGCTGTTTTTT. Residues: CATSGGGDNTGELFF.

V usage is TRBV28 and J usage is TRBJ2-1, with a weak D call TRBD1 (5 bases). The CDR3 extends over 17 amino acids. In germline, CDR1 is MDHEN, CDR2 SYDVKM. Trimming took 1 base from V and 4 from J, leaving 17 bases between them. CDR3 in amino acids: CASSLSVGQGLYNEQFF. The CDR3 bases are TGTGCCAGCAGTTTATCGGTAGGGCAGGGCCTTTACAATGAGCAGTTCTTC. Filled out from reference TRBV28 and TRBJ2-1, the complete variable domain reads DVKVTQSSRYLVKRTGEKVFLECVQDMDHENMFWYRQDPGLGLRLIYFSYDVKMKEKGDIPEGYSVSREKKERFSLILESASTNQTSMYLCASSLSVGQGLYNEQFFGPGTRLTVL.

The chain couples TRBV9 to TRBJ1-2, with D tentatively TRBD1 (5 bases). Trimming pared 0 bases from V and 3 bases from J, leaving 12 bases between. The germline V gene encodes CDR1 SGDLS and CDR2 YYNGEE. The CDR3 contains 15 residues. The chain's CDR3 is CASSVAFGGDYGYTF. The CDR3 bases are TGTGCCAGCAGCGTAGCGTTCGGGGGAGACTATGGCTACACCTTC.

The chain carries TRBV6-5 and TRBJ1-2, with D possibly matching TRBD1 (6 bases). Per germline, CDR1 MNHEY and CDR2 SVGAGI. Deletions cut 1 base from V and 6 bases from J, with 15 bases between. There are 15 residues in the CDR3. CDR3 in DNA: TGTGCCAGCAGTTACTTAGGCAGGGGAGGGAATGGCTACACCTTC. This sequence encodes CASSYLGRGGNGYTF.

The V gene is TRBV27, the J gene TRBJ2-5; perhaps TRBD1 as D (7 bases). Trimming removed 5 bases at V and 4 bases at J, with 17 bases between. CDR3 length equals 15 residues. Germline V gene sequence: CDR1 MNHEY, CDR2 SMNVEV (reference sequence). The CDR3 nucleotides read TGTGCCAGCAGTCGCCAGGGGGACTCGGGAGAGACCCAGTACTTC. It is translated as CASSRQGDSGETQYF.

The rearrangement joins TRBV2 to TRBJ1-3; maybe TRBD1 (6 bases). V was pared by 6 bases and J by 0 bases, with 18 bases between. This CDR3 is 17 amino acids long. In germline, CDR1 is SNHLY, CDR2 FYNNEI. The CDR3 protein is CASRAQGQGSSGNTIYF. CDR3 nucleotide sequence: TGTGCCAGCAGGGCGCAGGGGCAAGGGTCCTCTGGAAACACCATATATTTT.